This TCR beta chain was recovered during a study of control samples from healthy donors and cancer patients. Produced via immunoSEQ multiplex PCR; TCRdb's table is partial and in-frame only. The repertoire includes 190,000 or so clones, about 93% of them detected once, and approximately 1.5% sits in the top ten. Trimming took off 1 base at V and 3 bases at J, with 10 bases between the two ends. The germline gives CDR1 MDHEN, CDR2 SYDVKM. This CDR3 spans 14 amino acids. The gene calls are TRBV28 and TRBJ2-7, with D unclear. The sequencing input was blood. This TCR was sampled from a man aged 18 to 30 in good health. The CDR3 DNA reads TGTGCCAGCAGTTTATTAACAGCGATCTACGAGCAGTACTTC. It specifies CASSLLTAIYEQYF.